Listed below are T cell receptor beta chains from one sample, sequenced in a study of T cells in Graves' hyperthyroidism and ophthalmopathy. TCRdb reanalysed the multiplex PCR reads using MiXCR and keeps one entry per CDR3 protein. Here the sample spans 490,000 or so distinct CDR3 sequences, roughly a sixth being singletons. The specimen sequenced was blood. Receptor source: a woman aged 25-40 years with Graves' ophthalmopathy. The CDR3 runs from the conserved cysteine through the conserved F or W. D genes are given only for firm matches. The size field is filled for only some rows; it gives once, few, many or a size class.

TRBJ2-5 many TRBV20-1 TRBD1 TGCAGTGCACCGGGACAGGGGGCGAAAGAGACCCAGTACTTC CSAPGQGAKETQYF
TRBJ2-3 many TRBV6-2/TRBV6-3 - TGTGCCAGCAGTTACTCGGGTCTTTCGACATGGTCAGATACGCAGTATTTT CASSYSGLSTWSDTQYF
TRBJ2-7 many TRBV9 - TGTGCCAGCAGCGTAGGGGTAGAAGGCTCCTACGAGCAGTACTTC CASSVGVEGSYEQYF
TRBJ2-7 - TRBV7-3 - TGTGCCAGCAGCTTCGCCGCGCGAGGGTACGAGCAGTACTTC CASSFAARGYEQYF
TRBJ2-7 many TRBV5-1 TRBD1 TGCGCCAGCAGCCGTGGACAGGGCCGCTACGAGCAGTACTTC CASSRGQGRYEQYF
TRBJ1-2 many TRBV28 TRBD1 TGTGCCACGAGACAGGGCTATGGCTACACCTTC CATRQGYGYTF
TRBJ2-1 - TRBV28 - TGTGCCAGCAGTTTATTAGGCCGGTGGGGGGACCCCAGCTCCTACAATGAGCAGTTCTTC CASSLLGRWGDPSSYNEQFF
TRBJ1-1 - TRBV29-1 - TGCAGCGTTGAATGGACAGCTTACACTGAAGCTTTCTTT CSVEWTAYTEAFF
TRBJ2-7 - TRBV7-3 TRBD2 TGTGCCAGCAGCCAAACTGGGGGGGGGGACGAGCAGTACTTC CASSQTGGGDEQYF
TRBJ1-1 few TRBV7-3 - TGTGCCAGCAGCTTATTGGACAGTACGAACACTGAAGCTTTCTTT CASSLLDSTNTEAFF
TRBJ2-7 many TRBV5-1 - TGCGCCAGCAGCTTTCGACCGGGTCCCTACGAGCAGTACTTC CASSFRPGPYEQYF
TRBJ2-1 many TRBV28 - TGTGCCAGCTCCAGATGGGAGCAGTTCTTC CASSRWEQFF
TRBJ2-7 many TRBV11-2 - TGTGCCAGCAGTCTAAGGGTGGTCGACGAGCAGTACTTC CASSLRVVDEQYF
TRBJ1-1 many TRBV28 TRBD1 TGTGCCACCAGGGGGGGGTACACTGAAGCTTTCTTT CATRGGYTEAFF
TRBJ1-5 many TRBV12-3/TRBV12-4 - TGTGCCAGCAGCCCTGCCAGAACGAGACAGCCCCAGCATTTT CASSPARTRQPQHF
TRBJ2-3 many TRBV7-2 TRBD2 TGTGCCAGCAGCCGGCTAAAGACAGGGGGCGCGGGACTAGCGGGCATCACAGATACGCAGTATTTT CASSRLKTGGAGLAGITDTQYF
TRBJ2-3 many TRBV7-2 - TGTGCCAGCAGCTTAGCCCCTATGACAGATACGCAGTATTTT CASSLAPMTDTQYF
TRBJ2-7 - TRBV3-2 - TGTGCCAGCAGCCCCTCCCAGCGGGGGTACGAGCAGTACTTC CASSPSQRGYEQYF
TRBJ2-6 many TRBV28 TRBD2 TGTGCCAGCAGCCCAGCGGGAGGGTCTGGGGCCAACGTCCTGACTTTC CASSPAGGSGANVLTF
TRBJ2-7 - TRBV24-1 - TGTGCCACCAGCGGGACTGCGACCTACGAGCAGTACTTC CATSGTATYEQYF
TRBJ2-5 many TRBV3-1 - TGTGCCAGCAGCCAAGGGCGCGGAGCCCAAGAGACCCAGTACTTC CASSQGRGAQETQYF